This TCR beta chain was profiled in a study of CXCR3-negative and CXCR3-positive naive CD8 T cells. Whole-study context: The dataset comprises approximately 140 million TRB reads in total, with about 1.5 +/- 0.3 million reads per library. The study, taken as a whole, reports: Naive CXCR3-positive cells had TRB CDR3s more hydrophobic than those of CXCR3-negative naive cells. PBMCs showed partially decreased CXCR3 expression after cryopreservation, and most assays used fresh PBMCs.

UMI labels and 5' RACE were used to prepare the TRB cDNA libraries. TCRdb re-called the 5' RACE reads, yielding one record per CDR3 amino acid sequence without DNA. Recorded here are some 130,000 distinct CDR3 sequences; the top ten clones represent roughly 0.6%. A remark on this clonotype: Its cognate antigen is unknown.

This CDR3 is built from 15 residues. The germline V gene has CDR1 SGHTA and CDR2 FQGNSA. Approximately 270,000 cells per CD8+ T cell subset were flow-sorted in triplicate. Phenotypically, naive CD8+ T cells corresponded to CD45RO-CCR7+CD27+CD95-. Sample: naive CXCR3+ CD8+ T cells from blood. Subset of the sample: CD45RO-CCR7+CD27+CD95- naive CD8+ T cells expressing CXCR3 (TNR3+). This sequence originates from a human donor in good health. Some clones in this sample may be carry-over from other donors' samples. The gene calls are TRBV7-2 and TRBJ2-7. This chain's CDR3 is CASSFRPWDLYEQYF.